The clone carrying this T cell receptor beta chain has a count of ten or more. Its matching antigen is unknown. This record comes from a study of T cells in Graves' hyperthyroidism and ophthalmopathy. The study based diagnoses on clinical symptoms, serum thyroxine and TRAb, thyroid ultrasound and orbital computed tomography. Researchers amplified the TCR beta CDR3 regions from RNA transcripts. HTBI primers were employed in a first-round RT-PCR of the TCR CDR3. TCRdb passed the multiplex PCR reads through MiXCR, listing each CDR3 protein once. The table includes roughly 330,000 distinct CDR3 sequences, roughly 17% detected once. Trimming shortened V by 5 bases and J by 1 base, and 9 bases separated the two germline ends. Germline V lookup: CDR1 SGHDT, CDR2 YYEEEE. The CDR3 spans 13 residues. Whole-study results and caveats: Ophthalmopathy got predicted by the model a median about six months before its onset.

This receptor was taken from a young man with Graves' hyperthyroidism. What was sequenced was blood. The J gene is TRBJ1-1, the V gene TRBV5-6; TRBD1 is a possible D gene (5 bases). The CDR3 protein is CASRLGTNTEAFF. Here the CDR3 DNA reads TGTGCCAGCAGACTTGGGACGAACACTGAAGCTTTCTTT.